This TCR beta chain was found in a study of control samples from healthy donors and cancer patients. From germline, CDR1 is SGHTA and CDR2 FQGNSA. V was pared by 5 bases and J by 6 bases, with 18 bases between. CDR3 size: 15 residues. Data came from immunoSEQ multiplex PCR; TCRdb stores just in-frame clones and leaves some out. The data hold 200,000 to 250,000 clones, with 90% to 95% observed a single time. This receptor was identified in a man aged 45-65 years in good health. Material: blood. The chain recombines TRBV7-2 with TRBJ2-3; possible D gene TRBD1, 5 bases. Written as DNA, the CDR3 is TGTGCCAGCAGCCCCAATGCAGGGTTTGGGGATACGCAGTATTTT. Its protein product is CASSPNAGFGDTQYF. Combining the CDR3 with reference TRBV7-2 and TRBJ2-3 gives the whole variable domain GAGVSQSPSNKVTEKGKDVELRCDPISGHTALYWYRQSLGQGLEFLIYFQGNSAPDKSGLPSDRFSAERTGGSVSTLTIQRTQQEDSAVYLCASSPNAGFGDTQYFGPGTRLTVL.